This TCR beta chain is from a study of blood T cell repertoires in COVID-19. About the research overall: Sites in the United States, Italy and Spain provided acute and convalescent COVID-19 samples. The cDNA or gDNA used as material had been derived from T cells, B-cell-depleted T cells, or PBMCs.

Produced via immunoSEQ multiplex PCR; TCRdb's table is partial and in-frame only. The sample carries about 260,000 clones, around 87% recorded once. CDR3 length: 13 residues. Per germline, CDR1 MNHEY and CDR2 SMNVEV (reference sequence). V was clipped by 6 bases and J by 4 bases, with 11 bases between them. This receptor was obtained from a middle-aged woman who had recovered from COVID-19. The V gene is TRBV27, the J gene TRBJ2-3; tentative D call: TRBD2 (7 bases). What was sequenced was peripheral blood. Here the CDR3 reads CASSGGRADTQYF. In nucleotides, the CDR3 is TGTGCCAGCAGCGGGGGGCGAGCAGATACGCAGTATTTT.